This paragraph reports one T cell receptor beta chain. Its matching antigen is unknown. The sample belongs to a study of shared clonotypes between healthy human individuals. This CDR3 contains 20 residues. V lost 2 bases, J lost 0 bases, and 23 bases lay in between. From germline, CDR1 is MNHEY and CDR2 SMNVEV (reference sequence). Using immunoSEQ multiplex PCR, the repertoire was profiled, and TCRdb retains in-frame clones only, with some absent. Of about 2.1 million clones listed, about 93% are singletons. Positively selected for CCR7, the CD45RO-negative cells used as naive CD8 cells excluded terminally differentiated effector memory CD45RA+ cells. General study results and limits: Exclusively blood specimens were collected; tissue repertoires likely differ.

The receptor's source is a man aged 18-30 years in good health. Some clones in this sample may be carry-over from other donors' samples. This chain links TRBV27 with TRBJ1-5; D is uncertain. Sequenced sample: naive CD8+ T cells from PBMCs. The CDR3 is CASSLAGTATLSNSNQPQHF. In nucleotides, the CDR3 is TGTGCCAGCAGTTTAGCGGGTACAGCTACCCTTTCTAATAGCAATCAGCCCCAGCATTTT.